These T cell receptor beta chains were read from a single sample in a study of PD-1 and CTLA-4 blockade in melanoma. Data came from immunoSEQ multiplex PCR; TCRdb stores just in-frame clones and leaves some out. The sample shows about 30,000 clones, around nine tenths of them seen only once. This sample comprised CD8+ T cells from peripheral blood, obtained before anti-PD-1 treatment. Receptors originate from a human donor with melanoma. The CDR3 runs from the conserved cysteine through the conserved F or W. Each record gives: clone size, J gene, D gene, CDR3 length, V gene, CDR3 protein, CDR3 DNA. D genes are given only for firm matches. Size is omitted from some rows. Given values are once, few, many or a class for expanded clones.

- | TRBJ2-7 | - | 13 | TRBV5-4 | CASSFGTSYEQYF | TGTGCCAGCAGCTTCGGCACCTCCTACGAGCAGTACTTC
few | TRBJ2-7 | - | 10 | TRBV30 | CAWGDFEQYF | TGTGCCTGGGGAGATTTCGAGCAGTACTTC
- | TRBJ2-5 | - | 15 | TRBV7-6 | CASSQERALEETQYF | TGTGCCAGCAGTCAAGAAAGGGCGCTAGAAGAGACCCAGTACTTC
- | TRBJ2-7 | TRBD2 | 14 | TRBV11-2 | CASSLVAGADEQYF | TGTGCCAGCAGCTTGGTAGCGGGAGCTGACGAGCAGTACTTC
- | TRBJ2-2 | TRBD2 | 17 | TRBV27 | CASSFGPSGVNTGELFF | TGTGCCAGCAGTTTCGGCCCTAGCGGGGTTAACACCGGGGAGCTGTTTTTT
few | TRBJ2-3 | - | 14 | TRBV6-1 | CASSEQGNPDTQYF | TGTGCCAGCAGTGAACAGGGGAACCCAGATACGCAGTATTTT
few | TRBJ2-1 | TRBD2 | 15 | TRBV6-4 | CASSPTSGMSNEQFF | TGTGCCAGCAGTCCAACTAGCGGGATGAGTAATGAGCAGTTCTTC
- | TRBJ2-5 | - | 16 | TRBV11-2 | CASSLYPQGLQETQYF | TGTGCCAGCAGTTTATACCCCCAGGGCCTCCAAGAGACCCAGTACTTC
- | TRBJ2-1 | - | 15 | TRBV29-1 | CSVDSQVSSYNEQFF | TGCAGCGTTGATTCTCAGGTCAGCTCCTACAATGAGCAGTTCTTC
once | TRBJ2-1 | - | 14 | TRBV7-9 | CASSWRGIGNEQFF | TGTGCCAGCAGCTGGAGAGGGATTGGCAATGAGCAGTTCTTC
- | TRBJ1-5 | - | 15 | TRBV19 | CASSIVGSSNQPQHF | TGTGCCAGTAGTATAGTAGGGAGTAGCAATCAGCCCCAGCATTTT
- | TRBJ2-7 | - | 13 | TRBV7-9 | CASSLNPGYEQYF | TGTGCCAGCAGCTTAAACCCAGGCTACGAGCAGTACTTC
- | TRBJ1-2 | - | 14 | TRBV27 | CASSLIGGSYGYTF | TGTGCCAGCAGTCTGATCGGGGGCAGCTATGGCTACACCTTC